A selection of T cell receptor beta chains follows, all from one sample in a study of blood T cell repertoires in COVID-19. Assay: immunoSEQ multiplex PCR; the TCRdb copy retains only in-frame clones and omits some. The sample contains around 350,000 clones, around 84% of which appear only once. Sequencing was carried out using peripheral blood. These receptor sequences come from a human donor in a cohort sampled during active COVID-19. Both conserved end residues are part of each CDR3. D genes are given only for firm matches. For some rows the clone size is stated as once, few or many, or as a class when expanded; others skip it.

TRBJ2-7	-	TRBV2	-	CASSEYSSSYEQYF	TGTGCCAGCAGTGAGTATAGCTCAAGCTACGAGCAGTACTTC
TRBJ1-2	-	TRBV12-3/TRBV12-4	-	CASRAGAGYTF	TGTGCCAGCAGGGCAGGGGCTGGCTACACCTTC
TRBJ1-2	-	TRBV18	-	CASSPGPGVHYGYTF	TGTGCCAGCTCCCCGGGGCCAGGGGTGCACTATGGCTACACCTTC
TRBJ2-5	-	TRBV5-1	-	CASSLQGQEETQYF	TGCGCCAGCAGCTTGCAGGGTCAGGAAGAGACCCAGTACTTC
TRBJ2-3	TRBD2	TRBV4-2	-	CASSPGLAGTDTQYF	TGTGCCAGCAGCCCTGGACTAGCGGGGACAGATACGCAGTATTTT
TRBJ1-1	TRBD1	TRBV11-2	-	CASSLTGGMAEAFF	TGTGCCAGCAGCCTGACAGGGGGCATGGCTGAAGCTTTCTTT
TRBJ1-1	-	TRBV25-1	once	CASSAVRGSTEAFF	TGTGCCAGCAGTGCCGTCAGGGGTAGTACTGAAGCTTTCTTT
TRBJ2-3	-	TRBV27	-	CASSLFVTGVRTDTQYF	TGTGCCAGCAGTTTATTTGTTACGGGGGTACGCACAGATACGCAGTATTTT
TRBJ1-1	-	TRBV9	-	CASSSGTNTEAFF	TGTGCCAGCAGTAGCGGGACGAACACTGAAGCTTTCTTT
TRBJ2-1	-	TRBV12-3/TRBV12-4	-	CASSLGANEQFF	TGTGCCAGCAGCTTAGGGGCTAATGAGCAGTTCTTC
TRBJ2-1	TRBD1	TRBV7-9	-	CASSLRSPGQGDNEQFF	TGTGCCAGCAGCTTGAGATCTCCGGGACAGGGAGACAATGAGCAGTTCTTC
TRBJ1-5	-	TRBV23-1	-	CASSCQGIGSNQPQHF	TGCGCCAGCAGTTGCCAGGGGATAGGTAGCAATCAGCCCCAGCATTTT
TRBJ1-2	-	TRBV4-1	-	CASSHEQGSYGYTF	TGCGCCAGCAGCCACGAACAGGGTAGCTATGGCTACACCTTC
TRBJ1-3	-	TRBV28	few	CASTFALSGNTIYF	TGTGCCAGCACCTTTGCACTCTCTGGAAACACCATATATTTT
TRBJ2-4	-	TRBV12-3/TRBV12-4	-	CASNQWEGDIQYF	TGTGCCAGCAACCAGTGGGAGGGGGACATTCAGTACTTC
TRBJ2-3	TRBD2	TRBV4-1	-	CASSQGGGSGRTDTQYF	TGCGCCAGCAGCCAAGGGGGGGGTAGCGGGAGAACAGATACGCAGTATTTT
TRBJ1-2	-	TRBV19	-	CASSLPGTYYGYTF	TGTGCCAGTAGCCTACCCGGGACTTACTATGGCTACACCTTC
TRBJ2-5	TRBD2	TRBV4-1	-	CASSPRIPSGGPVLYQETQYF	TGCGCCAGCAGCCCCAGAATTCCTAGCGGGGGGCCAGTCCTGTACCAAGAGACCCAGTACTTC
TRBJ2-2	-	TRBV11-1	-	CASTPGLSGELFF	TGTGCCAGCACCCCCGGACTGTCCGGGGAGCTGTTTTTT
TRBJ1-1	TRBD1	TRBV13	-	CASSDRESPEAFF	TGTGCCAGCAGCGACAGGGAATCCCCTGAAGCTTTCTTT
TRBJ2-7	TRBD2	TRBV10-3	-	CAISALAEPPYEQYF	TGTGCCATCAGTGCACTAGCGGAGCCTCCCTACGAGCAGTACTTC
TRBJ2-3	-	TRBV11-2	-	CASSQGQPTDTQYF	TGTGCCAGCAGCCAGGGACAACCCACAGATACGCAGTATTTT
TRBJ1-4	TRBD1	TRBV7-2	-	CASSLRDRGEKLFF	TGTGCCAGCAGCCTCCGGGACAGGGGCGAAAAACTGTTTTTT
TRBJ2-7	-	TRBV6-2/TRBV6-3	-	CASSYSRTLQIEQYF	TGTGCCAGCAGTTACTCCCGGACTTTACAAATCGAGCAGTACTTC
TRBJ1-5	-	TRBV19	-	CASRTGTPSNQPQHF	TGTGCCAGTCGGACCGGGACACCTAGCAATCAGCCCCAGCATTTT
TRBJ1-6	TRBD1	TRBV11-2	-	CASSLKGTGDSPLHF	TGTGCCAGCAGCTTAAAAGGGACAGGTGATTCACCCCTCCACTTT
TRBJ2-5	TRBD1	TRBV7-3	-	CASSLGQGIRETQYF	TGTGCCAGCAGCTTGGGACAGGGGATAAGGGAGACCCAGTACTTC
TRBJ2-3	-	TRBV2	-	CASRAMGAGTDTQYF	TGTGCCAGCAGGGCCATGGGGGCAGGGACAGATACGCAGTATTTT
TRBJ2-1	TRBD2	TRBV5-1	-	CASSFRGLAGGMYNEQFF	TGCGCCAGCAGCTTCCGGGGACTAGCGGGGGGCATGTACAATGAGCAGTTCTTC
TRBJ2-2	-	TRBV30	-	CAWSVGQLTGELFF	TGTGCCTGGAGTGTTGGACAGTTGACCGGGGAGCTGTTTTTT
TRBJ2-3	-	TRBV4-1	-	CASSPSGGGDTQYF	TGCGCCAGCAGCCCCTCCGGGGGTGGAGATACGCAGTATTTT
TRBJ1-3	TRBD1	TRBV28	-	CASRSGGAGGNTIYF	TGTGCCAGCCGCTCAGGGGGCGCGGGTGGAAACACCATATATTTT
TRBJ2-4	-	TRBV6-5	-	CARDGQTTNKNIQYF	TGTGCCAGGGACGGACAGACTACCAACAAAAACATTCAGTACTTC
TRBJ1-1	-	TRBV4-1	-	CASSQVTTGFSEAFF	TGCGCCAGCAGCCAAGTAACCACAGGTTTCTCTGAAGCTTTCTTT
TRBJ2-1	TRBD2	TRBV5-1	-	CASSLEFSGGPLNEQFF	TGCGCCAGCAGCTTGGAGTTTAGCGGGGGGCCTCTCAATGAGCAGTTCTTC
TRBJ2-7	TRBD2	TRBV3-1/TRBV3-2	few	CASSQGLAASYEQYF	TGTGCCAGCAGCCAAGGGCTAGCGGCCTCCTACGAGCAGTACTTC
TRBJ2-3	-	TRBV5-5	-	CASRHGGGVVSTDTQYF	TGTGCCAGCAGACATGGAGGTGGGGTCGTAAGCACAGATACGCAGTATTTT
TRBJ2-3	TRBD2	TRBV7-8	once	CASSPGTSGGGDTQYF	TGTGCCAGCAGCCCTGGGACTAGCGGGGGTGGAGATACGCAGTATTTT
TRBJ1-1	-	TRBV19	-	CASRAGQPIYTEAFF	TGTGCCAGTAGGGCAGGCCAACCTATATACACTGAAGCTTTCTTT
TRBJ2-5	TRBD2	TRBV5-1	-	CASSGSGGAKEETQYF	TGCGCCAGCAGCGGAAGCGGGGGGGCCAAGGAAGAGACCCAGTACTTC